This T cell receptor beta chain was recorded in a study of control samples from healthy donors and cancer patients. Clones were sequenced by immunoSEQ multiplex PCR, and TCRdb holds only the in-frame ones, with some missing. The sample has around 130,000 clones; approximately 87% are singletons. V dropped 6 bases and J dropped 3; count of bases not matched to a gene: 5. The CDR3 totals 13 residues. Germline CDR1 is SEHNR and CDR2 is FQNEAQ (reference sequence). Material for sequencing was blood. The TCR was taken from a man aged 25-40 years in good health. The V gene is TRBV7-9, the J gene TRBJ2-7; TRBD1 matches at 7 bases. The CDR3 DNA is TGTGCCAGCAGGGATAGGGACAGCTACGAGCAGTACTTC. It yields the protein CASRDRDSYEQYF. The whole variable domain, filled in from reference TRBV7-9 and TRBJ2-7, reads DTGVSQNPRHKITKRGQNVTFRCDPISEHNRLYWYRQTLGQGPEFLTYFQNEAQLEKSRLLSDRFSAERPKGSFSTLEIQRTEQGDSAMYLCASRDRDSYEQYFGPGTRLTVT.